Described below is a single T cell receptor beta chain sequence and its context. Its antigen remains unknown. The sample is drawn from a study of identical twins. Findings and limits, study-wide: A partial confounding effect on zero-insertion analyses could come from invariant MAIT and iNKT cells. Models predicted too little out-of-frame TCR alpha sharing in monozygotic twins. Findings came from cross-sectional statistics, without long-term follow-up of donors. Insertions ran lower in abundant cord blood beta clonotypes, though not in memory repertoires.

From the 5' RACE reads, TCRdb called clonotypes with MiXCR, one entry per CDR3 protein. The sample lists approximately 350,000 distinct CDR3 sequences, 12% occurring once. This sample was also put to use in a study of yellow fever vaccine responses in identical twins.

Sequencing used CD8+ T cells sorted from blood. The TCR was taken from a woman aged 18-35 years in good health.

In nucleotides, the CDR3 is TGCAGTGCTAGCCCAAACGTCGACCTTACTTCACCCCTCCACTTT. Translated, it gives CSASPNVDLTSPLHF. This sequence joins TRBV20-1 and TRBJ1-6, with D uncertain. CDR1 and CDR2 from the germline V gene are DFQATT and SNEGSKA (reference sequence). CDR3 size: 15 residues. Between the trimmed V and J ends, which lost 3 bases and 9 bases, there was a span of 18 bases.